This T cell receptor beta chain was identified during a study of blood T cell repertoires in COVID-19. Study-wide background: Acute and convalescent COVID-19 specimens originated in the United States, Italy and Spain.

This CDR3 is built from 17 residues. In germline, CDR1 is ENHRY, CDR2 SYGVKD. V gave up 1 base and J gave up 0 bases; unmatched junction bases: 7. Sequencing used immunoSEQ multiplex PCR; TCRdb keeps in-frame clones, though not all of them. The sample shows fewer than 90,000 clones, about four fifths of them seen only once. This chain uses TRBV10-3 with TRBJ2-3; 7 nucleotides agree with TRBD1. This receptor was obtained from a man in his sixties with COVID-19, enrolled during active disease. The sequencing input was peripheral blood. The CDR3 nucleotides are TGTGCCATCAGTGAGTACCACAGGGGACAAAGCACAGATACGCAGTATTTT. The encoded protein is CAISEYHRGQSTDTQYF.